The 7 T cell receptor beta chains listed next were all sequenced from one sample in a study of shared clonotypes between healthy human individuals. Produced via immunoSEQ multiplex PCR; TCRdb's table is partial and in-frame only. The repertoire holds 700,000 to 950,000 clones, 95% to 97% seen once, with around 0.21% in the top ten. The naive CD8 subset, CD45RO-negative cells positively selected for CCR7, excluded terminally differentiated effector memory CD45RA+ cells. Sequencing used naive CD8+ T cells sorted from blood. Receptors originate from a man aged 30 to 39 in good health.

The chain has TRBV29-1 and TRBJ1-2; unclear D gene. CDR1 SQVTM and CDR2 ANQGSEA come from the germline V gene. Trimming cost V 0 bases and J 3 bases, with 11 bases left between them. The length of the CDR3 is 14 residues. The CDR3 region has the DNA TGCAGCGTTGAAGAAAAAGGGAACCACTATGGCTACACCTTC. Translating gives CSVEEKGNHYGYTF.

This clone was observed once. The chain combines TRBV11-2 with TRBJ2-3; 15 bases line up with TRBD2. Germline CDR1 reads SGHAT; CDR2 reads FQNNGV. The CDR3 loop spans 17 amino acids. V shed 5 bases, J shed 3 bases, and the junction held 6 bases outside the gene matches. CDR3 in amino acids: CASSVGGLAGGTDTQYF. DNA of the CDR3: TGTGCCAGCAGCGTAGGGGGACTAGCGGGAGGAACAGATACGCAGTATTTT.

The rearrangement joins TRBV27 to TRBJ1-2; D not certain. The germline V gene has CDR1 MNHEY and CDR2 SMNVEV (reference sequence). CDR3 size: 16 residues. V lost 5 bases and J lost 7, with 23 bases in between. CDR3 nucleotides: TGTGCCAGCAGTCCAAGCTGGTCAGGAAGGGCGTTTGGCTACACCTTC. Protein product: CASSPSWSGRAFGYTF.

Comment on this clone: This sample also contains other DNA sequences that code for the same CDR3. J is TRBJ2-7 and V is TRBV5-4; 8 bases are shared with TRBD2. CDR3 length: 13 amino acids. Germline V gene sequence: CDR1 SGHNT, CDR2 YYREEE (reference sequence). The V and J ends lost 1 base and 3 bases, in that order; junction bases with no gene match: 0. The CDR3 reads CASSLTSGYEQYF. The CDR3 DNA reads TGTGCCAGCAGCTTGACTAGCGGCTACGAGCAGTACTTC.

The chain couples TRBV11-2 to TRBJ1-4, with D unclear. The CDR3 covers 12 residues. The germline V gene has CDR1 SGHAT and CDR2 FQNNGV. Trimming took off 2 bases at V and 8 bases at J, with 6 bases between the two ends. CDR3 bases: TGTGCCAGCAGCTTATCTTTAGAAAAACTGTTTTTT. It codes for CASSLSLEKLFF.

The V call is TRBV27, the J call TRBJ2-3, with a weak D call TRBD2 (6 bases). The V end was cut by 3 bases, the J end by 2 bases, with 18 bases between. The CDR3 length is 17 residues. Germline CDR1 reads MNHEY; CDR2 reads SMNVEV (reference sequence). The DNA of the CDR3 is TGTGCCAGCAGTTTTGGGACTCATTTGGGGTTCACAGATACGCAGTATTTT. It encodes CASSFGTHLGFTDTQYF.

This chain connects TRBV11-2 to TRBJ2-1; TRBD2 matches 10 bases. V trimming: 3 bases; J trimming: 10 bases; junction bases outside the gene matches: 21. Germline CDR1 reads SGHAT; CDR2 reads FQNNGV. There are 19 residues in the CDR3. Here the CDR3 reads CASSFAAASGRHPQAEQFF. CDR3 nucleotides: TGTGCCAGCAGCTTCGCCGCGGCTAGCGGGAGACACCCTCAGGCCGAGCAGTTCTTC.